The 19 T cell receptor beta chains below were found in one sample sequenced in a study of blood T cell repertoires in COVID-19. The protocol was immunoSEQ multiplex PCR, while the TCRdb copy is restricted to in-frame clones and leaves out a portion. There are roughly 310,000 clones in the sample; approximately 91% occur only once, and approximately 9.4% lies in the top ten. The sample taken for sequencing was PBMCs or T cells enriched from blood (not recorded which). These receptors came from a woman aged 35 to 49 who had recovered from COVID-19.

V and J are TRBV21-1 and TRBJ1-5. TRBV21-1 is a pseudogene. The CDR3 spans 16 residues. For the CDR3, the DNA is TGTGCCAGCAGCAAAGCGGAGGGCTCCGCACGACAGCCCCAGCATTTT. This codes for CASSKAEGSARQPQHF.

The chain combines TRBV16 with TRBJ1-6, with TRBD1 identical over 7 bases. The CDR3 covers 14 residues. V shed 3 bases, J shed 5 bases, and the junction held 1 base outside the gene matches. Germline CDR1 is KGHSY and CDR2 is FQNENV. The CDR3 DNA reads TGTGCCAGCAGCCAGACAGGGAATAATTCACCCCTCCACTTT. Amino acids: CASSQTGNNSPLHF.

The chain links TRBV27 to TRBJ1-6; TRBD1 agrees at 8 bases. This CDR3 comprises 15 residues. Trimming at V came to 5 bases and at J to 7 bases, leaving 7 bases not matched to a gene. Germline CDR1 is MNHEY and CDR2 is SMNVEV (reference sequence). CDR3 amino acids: CASSHRTGLNSPLHF. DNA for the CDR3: TGTGCCAGCAGTCACAGGACAGGGCTGAATTCACCCCTCCACTTT.

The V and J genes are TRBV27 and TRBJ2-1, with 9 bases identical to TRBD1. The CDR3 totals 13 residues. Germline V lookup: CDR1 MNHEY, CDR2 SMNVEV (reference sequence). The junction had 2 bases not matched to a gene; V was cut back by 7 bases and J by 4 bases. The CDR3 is CASKDRGYNEQFF. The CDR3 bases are TGTGCCAGCAAGGACAGGGGTTACAATGAGCAGTTCTTC.

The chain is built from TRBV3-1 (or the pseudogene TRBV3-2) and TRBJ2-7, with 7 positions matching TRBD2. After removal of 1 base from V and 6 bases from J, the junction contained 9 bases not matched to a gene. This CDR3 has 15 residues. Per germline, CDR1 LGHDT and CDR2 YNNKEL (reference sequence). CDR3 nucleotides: TGTGCCAGCAGCCAAGGGCGGGGGACGGTAGGCGAGCAGTACTTC. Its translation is CASSQGRGTVGEQYF.

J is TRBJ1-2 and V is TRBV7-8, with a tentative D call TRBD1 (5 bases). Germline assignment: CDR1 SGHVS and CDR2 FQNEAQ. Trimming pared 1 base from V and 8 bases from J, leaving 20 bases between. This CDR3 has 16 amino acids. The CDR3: CASSLVAVGPRRGYTF. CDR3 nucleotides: TGTGCCAGCAGCTTAGTGGCGGTGGGGCCTCGGCGGGGCTACACCTTC.

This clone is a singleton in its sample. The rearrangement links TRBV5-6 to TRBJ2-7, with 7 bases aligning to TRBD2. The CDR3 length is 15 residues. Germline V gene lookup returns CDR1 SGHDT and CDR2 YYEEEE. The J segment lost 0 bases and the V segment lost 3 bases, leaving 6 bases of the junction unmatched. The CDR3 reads CASSSKRGSSYEQYF. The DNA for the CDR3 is TGTGCCAGCAGCTCCAAGCGGGGAAGCTCCTACGAGCAGTACTTC.

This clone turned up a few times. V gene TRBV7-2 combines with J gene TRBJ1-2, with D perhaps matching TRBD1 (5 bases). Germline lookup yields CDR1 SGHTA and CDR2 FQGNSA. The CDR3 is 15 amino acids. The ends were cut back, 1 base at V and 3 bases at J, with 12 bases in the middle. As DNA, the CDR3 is TGTGCCAGCAGCTTAGATCAGGGAACTTACTATGGCTACACCTTC. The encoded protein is CASSLDQGTYYGYTF.

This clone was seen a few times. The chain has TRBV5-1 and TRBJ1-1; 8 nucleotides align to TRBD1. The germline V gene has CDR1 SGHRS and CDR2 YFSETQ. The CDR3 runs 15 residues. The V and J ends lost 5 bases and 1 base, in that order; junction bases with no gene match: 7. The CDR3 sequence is CASSITGTGNTEAFF. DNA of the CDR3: TGCGCCAGCAGTATTACCGGGACAGGGAACACTGAAGCTTTCTTT.

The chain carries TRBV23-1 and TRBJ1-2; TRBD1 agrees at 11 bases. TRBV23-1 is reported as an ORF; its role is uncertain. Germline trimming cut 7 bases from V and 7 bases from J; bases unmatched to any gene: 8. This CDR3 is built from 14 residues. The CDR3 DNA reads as TGCGCCAGCATCAAGGACAGGGGGCTCGGTGGCTACACCTTC. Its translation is CASIKDRGLGGYTF.

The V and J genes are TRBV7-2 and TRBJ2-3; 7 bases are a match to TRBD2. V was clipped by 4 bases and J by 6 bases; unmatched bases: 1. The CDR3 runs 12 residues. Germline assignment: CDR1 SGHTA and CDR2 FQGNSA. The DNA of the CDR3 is TGTGCCAGCAGCTCGGGGGGTGATACGCAGTATTTT. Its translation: CASSSGGDTQYF.

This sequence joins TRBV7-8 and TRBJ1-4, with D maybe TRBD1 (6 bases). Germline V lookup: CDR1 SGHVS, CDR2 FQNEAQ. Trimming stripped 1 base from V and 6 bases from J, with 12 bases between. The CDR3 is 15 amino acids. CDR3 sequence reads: CASSLVREGDEKLFF. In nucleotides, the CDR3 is TGTGCCAGCAGCTTAGTCAGGGAGGGGGATGAAAAACTGTTTTTT.

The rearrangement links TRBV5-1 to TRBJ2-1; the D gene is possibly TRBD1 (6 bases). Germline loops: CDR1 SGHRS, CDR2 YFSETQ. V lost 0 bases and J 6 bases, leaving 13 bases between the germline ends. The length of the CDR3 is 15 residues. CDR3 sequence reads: CASSLETGIVNEQFF. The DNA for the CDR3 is TGCGCCAGCAGCTTGGAGACAGGAATTGTCAATGAGCAGTTCTTC. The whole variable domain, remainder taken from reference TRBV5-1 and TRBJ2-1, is KAGVTQTPRYLIKTRGQQVTLSCSPISGHRSVSWYQQTPGQGLQFLFEYFSETQRNKGNFPGRFSGRQFSNSRSEMNVSTLELGDSALYLCASSLETGIVNEQFFGPGTRLTVL.

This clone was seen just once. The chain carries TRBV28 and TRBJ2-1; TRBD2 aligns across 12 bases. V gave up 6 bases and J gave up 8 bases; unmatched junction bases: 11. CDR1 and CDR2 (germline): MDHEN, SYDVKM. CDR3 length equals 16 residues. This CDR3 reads CASSFLAGGRKDEQFF. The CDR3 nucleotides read TGTGCCAGCAGCTTTCTAGCGGGGGGGCGAAAGGATGAGCAGTTCTTC.

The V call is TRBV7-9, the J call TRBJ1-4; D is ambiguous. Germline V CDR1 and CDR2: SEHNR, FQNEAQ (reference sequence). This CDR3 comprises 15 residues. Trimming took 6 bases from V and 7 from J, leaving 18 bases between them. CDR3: CASSTTTGRAEKLFF. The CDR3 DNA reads TGTGCCAGCAGTACTACCACGGGGAGGGCTGAAAAACTGTTTTTT.

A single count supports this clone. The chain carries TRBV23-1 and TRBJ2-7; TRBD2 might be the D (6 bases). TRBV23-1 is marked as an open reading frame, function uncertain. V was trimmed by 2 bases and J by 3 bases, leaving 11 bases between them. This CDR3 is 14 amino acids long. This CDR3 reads CASSQVREFYEQYF. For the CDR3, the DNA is TGCGCCAGCAGTCAAGTCCGGGAGTTCTACGAGCAGTACTTC.

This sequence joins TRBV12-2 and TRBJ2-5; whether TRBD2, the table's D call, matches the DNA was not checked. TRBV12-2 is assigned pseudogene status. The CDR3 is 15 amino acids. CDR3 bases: TGTGCAAGTCGCTTAGCACGACGGGGTCAAGAGACCCAGTACTTC. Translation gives CASRLARRGQETQYF.

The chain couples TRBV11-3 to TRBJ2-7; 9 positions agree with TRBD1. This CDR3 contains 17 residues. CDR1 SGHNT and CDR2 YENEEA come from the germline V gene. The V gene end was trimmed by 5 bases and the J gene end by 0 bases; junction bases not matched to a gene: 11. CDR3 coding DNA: TGTGCCAGCAGCCGAAATTATGGGACAGGGCACTCCTACGAGCAGTACTTC. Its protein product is CASSRNYGTGHSYEQYF.

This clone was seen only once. CDR3 sequence (DNA): TGTGCCAGCAGTTTAAGGGGTGAAGCTTTCTTT. Protein product: CASSLRGEAFF. This chain uses TRBV27 with TRBJ1-1, with D possibly being TRBD1 (5 bases). Germline lookup yields CDR1 MNHEY and CDR2 SMNVEV (reference sequence). Trimming removed 2 bases at V and 7 bases at J, with 5 bases between. This CDR3 has 11 residues.